A selection of T cell receptor beta chains follows, all from one sample in a study of type 1 and type 2 diabetes patients. TCRdb re-derived calls from the multiplex PCR reads in MiXCR, one entry per CDR3 protein. The repertoire holds approximately 260,000 distinct CDR3 sequences, with roughly 48% as singletons. The source material was peripheral blood mononuclear cells (PBMCs). These receptors were collected from a man aged 18 to 29 with type 2 diabetes. Each CDR3 is given with its conserved first and last residue. Fields, in order: V gene, D gene, clone size, J gene, CDR3 protein, CDR3 DNA. A D gene is named only where the DNA matches it firmly. Rows may omit the clone size; those that give it use once, few, many or a size class.

>TRBV10-1|TRBD1|-|TRBJ2-3
CASSPLLDRDTDTQYF
TGCGCCAGCAGTCCCCTTCTCGACAGGGACACAGATACGCAGTATTTT
>TRBV30|TRBD1|-|TRBJ1-4
CAWQAGGNEKLFF
TGTGCCTGGCAAGCAGGGGGGAATGAAAAACTGTTTTTT
>TRBV4-1|-|-|TRBJ2-7
CASSQGLSYEQYF
TGCGCCAGCAGCCAAGGCCTTTCCTACGAGCAGTACTTC
>TRBV2|TRBD1|-|TRBJ2-3
CASREDRYDTQYF
TGTGCCAGCAGGGAGGACAGGTACGATACGCAGTATTTT
>TRBV10-1|-|few|TRBJ1-1
CASSSQQYTEAFF
TGCGCCAGCAGTTCTCAACAGTACACTGAAGCTTTCTTT
>TRBV5-1|-|-|TRBJ2-7
CASRTRVGDHPYEQYF
TGCGCCAGCAGGACCAGGGTGGGGGACCACCCCTACGAGCAGTACTTC
>TRBV7-6|-|few|TRBJ2-2
CASSGRESITGELFF
TGTGCCAGCAGCGGCAGGGAAAGTATCACCGGGGAGCTGTTTTTT
>TRBV7-8|-|-|TRBJ2-5
CASSLGPGRYQETQYF
TGTGCCAGCAGCTTAGGTCCCGGCAGGTACCAAGAGACCCAGTACTTC
>TRBV20-1|-|-|TRBJ2-3
CSASAGSADTQYF
TGCAGTGCTAGCGCGGGGTCGGCAGATACGCAGTATTTT
>TRBV20-1|TRBD2|-|TRBJ2-1
CGGLAGVHDNEQFF
TGCGGTGGACTAGCGGGGGTCCACGACAATGAGCAGTTCTTC
>TRBV19|-|-|TRBJ1-6
CANGLGTPLHF
TGTGCCAATGGCTTAGGTACACCCCTCCACTTT
>TRBV30|-|many|TRBJ2-6
CAWRDTAGANVLTF
TGTGCCTGGAGGGACACGGCGGGGGCCAACGTCCTGACTTTC
>TRBV27|-|-|TRBJ2-7
CASSSNWESSYEQYF
TGTGCCAGCAGTTCCAACTGGGAGAGCTCCTACGAGCAGTACTTC
>TRBV20-1|-|-|TRBJ1-2
CSAGPYGYTF
TGCAGTGCCGGGCCCTATGGCTACACCTTC
>TRBV7-2|TRBD2|few|TRBJ2-7
CASSYGLAVYEQYF
TGTGCCAGCAGCTACGGACTAGCCGTCTACGAGCAGTACTTC
>TRBV7-2|-|once|TRBJ2-7
CASSPDGTSQTEQYF
TGTGCCAGCAGCCCCGACGGGACATCCCAAACCGAGCAGTACTTC
>TRBV7-9|-|-|TRBJ1-5
CASSTENQPQHF
TGTGCCAGCTCAACGGAAAATCAGCCCCAGCATTTT
>TRBV20-1|-|few|TRBJ1-5
CSARGGEGRNQPQHF
TGCAGTGCTAGAGGGGGAGAAGGGCGCAATCAGCCCCAGCATTTT
>TRBV6-5|TRBD1|-|TRBJ2-7
CASSSGQGSYEQYF
TGTGCCAGCAGCTCGGGACAGGGCTCCTACGAGCAGTACTTC
>TRBV2|-|many|TRBJ2-5
CASSERLGKGTQYF
TGTGCCAGCAGTGAACGGTTGGGAAAGGGAACCCAGTACTTC
>TRBV19|TRBD2|-|TRBJ2-7
CASSIKPSGMSSYEQYF
TGTGCCAGTAGTATAAAGCCTAGCGGGATGAGCTCCTACGAGCAGTACTTC
>TRBV20-1|TRBD1|once|TRBJ2-7
CSARENRGDEQYF
TGCAGTGCTAGAGAAAACAGGGGCGACGAGCAGTACTTC
>TRBV6-5|-|-|TRBJ1-2
CASSQPAAPGYTF
TGTGCCAGCAGTCAACCGGCCGCACCTGGCTACACCTTC
>TRBV19|-|-|TRBJ1-1
CASSGGLVLSTEAFF
TGTGCCAGCAGCGGGGGGCTAGTATTGAGCACTGAAGCTTTCTTT
>TRBV19|-|few|TRBJ1-5
CASSMPGVGQPQHF
TGTGCCAGTAGTATGCCTGGGGTTGGTCAGCCCCAGCATTTT
>TRBV13|-|-|TRBJ1-2
CASSLGGSYYGYTF
TGTGCCAGCAGCTTAGGGGGGAGCTACTATGGCTACACCTTC
>TRBV19|-|few|TRBJ2-5
CASSIGSGWGRETQYF
TGTGCCAGTAGTATAGGATCAGGTTGGGGGAGAGAGACCCAGTACTTC
>TRBV20-1|-|-|TRBJ2-1
CSAKIGSSYNEQFF
TGCAGTGCCAAAATCGGCAGCTCCTACAATGAGCAGTTCTTC
>TRBV19|-|once|TRBJ2-1
CASSIDGGSPNEQFF
TGTGCCAGTAGTATAGACGGCGGGTCCCCGAATGAGCAGTTCTTC
>TRBV7-9|-|-|TRBJ2-1
CASSPRDLGSYNEQFF
TGTGCCAGCAGCCCCCGGGACCTAGGCTCCTACAATGAGCAGTTCTTC
>TRBV7-2|-|-|TRBJ2-1
CASSLEMRQFF
TGTGCCAGCAGCTTGGAAATGAGACAGTTCTTC
>TRBV20-1|TRBD1|-|TRBJ2-7
CSASRQGTYELYF
TGCAGTGCTAGCCGACAGGGGACCTACGAGCTGTACTTC
>TRBV14|TRBD1|-|TRBJ1-4
CASSQHPGQGLEKLFF
TGTGCCAGCAGCCAACATCCGGGACAGGGGCTTGAAAAACTGTTTTTT
>TRBV15|-|few|TRBJ2-7
CATSLRVGLESHEQYF
TGTGCCACCAGCCTAAGAGTGGGCCTCGAAAGCCACGAGCAGTACTTC
>TRBV27|TRBD1|few|TRBJ2-7
CASMWDSSSYEQYF
TGTGCCAGCATGTGGGACAGCAGCTCCTACGAGCAGTACTTC
>TRBV5-1|-|-|TRBJ2-7
CASSPASNEQYF
TGCGCCAGCAGCCCAGCTAGCAACGAGCAGTACTTC
>TRBV5-1|TRBD2|-|TRBJ2-1
CASSLVGLAAGNEQFF
TGCGCCAGCAGCTTGGTGGGACTAGCGGCTGGCAATGAGCAGTTCTTC
>TRBV9|-|few|TRBJ2-5
CASSVAGGGGETQYF
TGTGCCAGCAGCGTAGCTGGGGGAGGGGGAGAGACCCAGTACTTC
>TRBV7-8|TRBD1|many|TRBJ1-1
CASTPKRAGGKDTEAFF
TGTGCCAGCACCCCTAAGAGGGCAGGGGGCAAGGACACTGAAGCTTTCTTT
>TRBV13|TRBD1|-|TRBJ2-2
CASREGGITGELFF
TGTGCCAGCAGGGAAGGGGGCATCACCGGGGAGCTGTTTTTT
>TRBV15|-|many|TRBJ2-7
CATSPVRVYEQYF
TGTGCCACCAGCCCTGTGAGGGTCTACGAGCAGTACTTC
>TRBV24-1|-|few|TRBJ2-3
CATSDGAVTDTQYF
TGTGCCACCAGTGACGGAGCGGTCACAGATACGCAGTATTTT
>TRBV6-6|TRBD1|-|TRBJ2-3
CASSRGQGAVDTQYF
TGTGCCAGCAGTAGGGGACAGGGGGCCGTAGATACGCAGTATTTT
>TRBV20-1|TRBD2|-|TRBJ2-1
CSADLGYRRRGGSSEQFF
TGCAGTGCTGACTTAGGGTACCGTCGGCGGGGGGGCTCGAGTGAGCAGTTCTTC
>TRBV6-6|-|few|TRBJ1-5
CASKRGENQPQHF
TGTGCCAGTAAAAGAGGGGAAAATCAGCCCCAGCATTTT
>TRBV20-1|-|few|TRBJ1-6
CSAPSSGHNSPLHF
TGCAGTGCTCCATCCTCCGGTCATAATTCACCCCTCCACTTT
>TRBV12-3/TRBV12-4|-|-|TRBJ2-7
CASSFLVGSTYEQYF
TGTGCCAGCAGTTTCTTGGTGGGGAGCACCTACGAGCAGTACTTC
>TRBV7-8|-|-|TRBJ2-1
CASSSPGPRVEQFF
TGTGCCAGCAGCTCTCCCGGGCCACGGGTTGAGCAGTTCTTC
>TRBV7-2|TRBD1|few|TRBJ1-2
CASSLEGTGEYGYTF
TGTGCCAGCAGCTTAGAAGGGACAGGCGAATATGGCTACACCTTC
>TRBV13|-|few|TRBJ2-2
CASSPGGGGELFF
TGTGCCAGCAGCCCAGGGGGGGGCGGGGAGCTGTTTTTT
>TRBV12-3/TRBV12-4|-|-|TRBJ2-2
CASARGTGELFF
TGTGCCAGCGCTCGGGGAACCGGGGAGCTGTTTTTT
>TRBV20-1|-|once|TRBJ2-5
CSARDLERVFITQYF
TGCAGTGCTAGAGATCTAGAGAGAGTTTTTATAACCCAGTACTTC
>TRBV19|-|-|TRBJ1-1
CASTSGGTEAFF
TGTGCCAGTACATCCGGGGGGACTGAAGCTTTCTTT
>TRBV25-1|-|many|TRBJ1-1
CASRRGGLTEAFF
TGTGCCAGCAGGAGAGGTGGTCTTACTGAAGCTTTCTTT
>TRBV27|-|-|TRBJ1-2
CASSWSTRGGYGYTF
TGTGCCAGCAGTTGGTCGACGAGGGGGGGCTATGGCTACACCTTC
>TRBV6-6|-|few|TRBJ1-6
CASSPQGLYNSPLHF
TGTGCCAGCAGCCCCCAGGGACTTTATAATTCACCCCTCCACTTT
>TRBV15|TRBD1|-|TRBJ2-5
CATSREARGWETQYF
TGTGCCACCAGCAGAGAGGCCAGGGGGTGGGAGACCCAGTACTTC